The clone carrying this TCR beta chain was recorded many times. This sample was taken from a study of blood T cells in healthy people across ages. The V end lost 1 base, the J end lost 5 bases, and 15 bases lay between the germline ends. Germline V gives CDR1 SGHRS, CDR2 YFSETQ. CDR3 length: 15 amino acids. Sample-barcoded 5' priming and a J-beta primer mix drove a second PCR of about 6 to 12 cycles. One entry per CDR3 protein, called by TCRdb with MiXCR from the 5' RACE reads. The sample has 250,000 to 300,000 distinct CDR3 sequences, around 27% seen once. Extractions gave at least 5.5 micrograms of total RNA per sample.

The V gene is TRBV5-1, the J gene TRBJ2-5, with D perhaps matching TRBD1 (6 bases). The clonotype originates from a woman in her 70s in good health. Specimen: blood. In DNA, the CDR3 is TGCGCCAGCAGCTTGAATGGCGGCAGGGGTGAGACCCAGTACTTC. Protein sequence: CASSLNGGRGETQYF.